This TCR beta chain was recovered during a study of blood T cell repertoires in COVID-19. Study background: Both acute and convalescent COVID-19 samples were obtained from the United States, Italy and Spain. Sources were T cells, B-cell-depleted T cells, or PBMCs; the material itself was cDNA or gDNA.

Methods used by the authors: Researchers report that nucleated cell counts were estimated from reference gene primer amplification. This table comes from immunoSEQ multiplex PCR, and its TCRdb copy is limited to in-frame clones, with some not included. D and trimming come from the DNA, and the V and J calls and clone size come from that table. This table holds a few hundred thousand clones, around 85% found once. Grouping used clinical history reported by participants in a survey and questionnaire. Sample: PBMCs or T cells enriched from blood (not recorded which). The source of this sequence is a middle-aged man who had recovered from COVID-19.

The CDR3 nucleotides read TGTGCCAGCAGCAGACAGGTGAACACTGAAGCTTTCTTT. Its protein product is CASSRQVNTEAFF. The chain links TRBV7-2 to TRBJ1-1, with D maybe TRBD1 (6 bases). CDR1 and CDR2 (germline): SGHTA, FQGNSA. Trimming shortened V by 5 bases and J by 0 bases, and 7 bases separated the two germline ends. The CDR3 totals 13 residues.